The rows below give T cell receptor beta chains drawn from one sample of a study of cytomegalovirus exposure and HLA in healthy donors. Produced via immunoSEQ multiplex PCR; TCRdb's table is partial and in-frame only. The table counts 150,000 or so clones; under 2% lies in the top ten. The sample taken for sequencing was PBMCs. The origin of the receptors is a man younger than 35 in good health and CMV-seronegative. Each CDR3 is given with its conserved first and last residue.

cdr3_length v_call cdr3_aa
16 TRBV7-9 CASSLAVVAGNYGYTF
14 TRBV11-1 CASSLTGVAYGYTF
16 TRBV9 CASSIDGGFGHNEQFF
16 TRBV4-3 CASSQDRGGSNQPPHF
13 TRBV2 CASSDLAGGSQYF
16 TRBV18 CASSWPGLAVDNEQFF
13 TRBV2 CASRRTSAETQYF
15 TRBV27 CASSGELAQYNEQFF
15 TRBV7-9 CASSLEWGVNYEQYF
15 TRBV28 CASRPSDRGRNEQFF
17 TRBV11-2 CASSLDGLLWTPHLQYF
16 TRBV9 CASSPNVGGGTYEQYF
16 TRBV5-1 CASSSSQGSGANVLTF
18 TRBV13 CASSTDPPGWANTGELFF
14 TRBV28 CASSLLAPSYEQYF
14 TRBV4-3 CASSQDGGVGEQYF
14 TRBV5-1 CASSWTGVTGELFF